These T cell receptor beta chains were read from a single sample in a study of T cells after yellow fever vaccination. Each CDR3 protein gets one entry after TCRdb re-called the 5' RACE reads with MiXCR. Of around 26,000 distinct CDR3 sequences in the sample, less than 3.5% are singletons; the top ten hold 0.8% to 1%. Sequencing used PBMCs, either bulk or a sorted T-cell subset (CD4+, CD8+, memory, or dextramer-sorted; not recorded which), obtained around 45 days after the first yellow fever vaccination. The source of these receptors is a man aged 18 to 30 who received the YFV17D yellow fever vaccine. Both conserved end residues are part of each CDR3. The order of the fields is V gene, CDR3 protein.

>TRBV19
CATKSPGETQYF
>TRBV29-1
CSVASGGDYNEQFF
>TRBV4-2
CASSQDRGPLGVLTLHF
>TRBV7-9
CAGDRQGFLNEQFF
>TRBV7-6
CASSQENQPQHF
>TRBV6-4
CASGERDGNSGNTIYF
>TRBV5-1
CASSFGGGPKRNYNEQFF
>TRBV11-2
CASALAGTDTQYF
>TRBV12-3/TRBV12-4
CASSLHRQDYNSPLHF
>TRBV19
CASSGIGNTIYF
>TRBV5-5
CASSLVNQGSDYGYTF
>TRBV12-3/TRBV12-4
CASSHPGTGGESYEQYF
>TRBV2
CASRRGFGNSPLHF
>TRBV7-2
CASSLTRINGYTF
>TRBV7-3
CASSRSRDSNTEAFF
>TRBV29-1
CSADRGQQETQYF
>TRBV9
CASSVGSGGPPPYF
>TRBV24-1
CATSDRGDTQYF
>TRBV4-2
CASSQVRQAEAFF
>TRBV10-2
CASGRGLDGNTIYF
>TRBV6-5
CASSLQDSNQPQHF
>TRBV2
CARGRGYTQYF
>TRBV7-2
CASSWAQGRGTGELFF
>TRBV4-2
CASSQSRGGSGGANVLTF
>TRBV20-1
CSAGATGSSYEQYF
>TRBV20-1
CSASYSGRINEQFF
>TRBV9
CASSLDTEQFF
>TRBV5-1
CASSLGTLDTDTQYF
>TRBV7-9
CASSFSGGAYEQYF
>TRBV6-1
CASSPSGNWNTEAFF
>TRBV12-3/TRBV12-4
CASSIDRGGQPQHF
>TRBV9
CASSELAGGPHEQYF
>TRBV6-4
CASFGQDAYGYTF
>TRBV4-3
CASSSRDREGNTQYF
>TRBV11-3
CASSLAAENTGELFF
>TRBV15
CATSRERPQETQYF
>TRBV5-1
CASSSTGQVMNTEAFF
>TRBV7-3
CASSLKAGGSTGELFF
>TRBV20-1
CGHTAFPGYTF
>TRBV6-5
CASSYATGTGRETQYF
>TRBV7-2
CASSSGTFYNEQFF
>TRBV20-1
CSAKSVRGNNQPQHF
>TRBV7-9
CASSFTDTQYF
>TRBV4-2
CASSAGQGNTGELFF
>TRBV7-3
CASSTLLAGGTDTQYF
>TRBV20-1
CSASRGGNQPQHF
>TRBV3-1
CASSFHRVNEQFF
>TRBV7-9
CASSILAGADTQYF
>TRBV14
CASSRTGGYTGELFF
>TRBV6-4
CASSERGSTDTQYF
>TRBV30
CAWSVLGGTQYF
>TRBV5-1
CASSLGTGGSNTIYF
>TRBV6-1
CASSGQGPFNEQFF
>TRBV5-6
CASSLPGAGGYTF
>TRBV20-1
CCATDPRLAGGNTEAFF
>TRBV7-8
CASRASGGVGELFF
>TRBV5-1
CASSSSTNYGYTF